This TCR beta chain was captured by sequencing in a study of CD8 T cells in ankylosing spondylitis (dated by TCRdb to 2016 to 2017). At the level of the whole study: To find TCR variants linked to disease, the study profiled T cell receptor beta repertoires in ankylosing spondylitis patients and healthy donors. The full study cohort comprised 20 to 30 ankylosing spondylitis patients and roughly 110 healthy donors. Peripheral blood was sampled, and synovial fluid was additionally collected from ankylosing spondylitis patients.

In this sample, this clonotype turned up a few times. Its antigen is currently not known. Within one base of it there is no much larger clone, and no base qualities were kept. The V end loses 2 bases and the J end loses 5 bases, and a stretch of 15 bases separates them. The germline V gene (reference sequence) specifies LGHDT as CDR1 and YNNKEL as CDR2. The CDR3 contains 15 residues, cysteine and phenylalanine counted. CDR3 DNA is the only sequence kept; it has 45 bases, read in frame from the first base. What the authors observed across the whole study: Some of the motif variants had been reported before in the synovial fluid and blood of reactive arthritis patients, a finding that suggests common disease-initiation mechanisms. A TCR beta motif made up of under ten highly homologous amino acid variants appeared to be characteristic of blood from ankylosing spondylitis patients. The disease-linked clones had a CD8+ phenotype and were found at relatively low frequencies in peripheral blood. The disease-linked clones were reported as significantly enriched in matched synovial fluid samples from ankylosing spondylitis patients.

Synovial fluid samples and blood samples obtained from the same ankylosing spondylitis patients were matched. Sequencing was performed on an Illumina HiSeq 2500. TCR beta libraries were prepared by quantitative 5'-RACE with molecular barcodes. Per the authors' processing: To identify disease-linked TCR variants, a new computational method was used, one built on a probabilistic model of VDJ rearrangement. The raw public reads went through TCRdb reprocessing: fastp at Q25, MiXCR clone calling, in-frame beta chains kept. Rows with a matching CDR3 protein are joined into one entry that keeps the most common DNA and genes. None of the V and J calls come from the authors' own analysis; TCRdb made them. The sample table records about 66,000 distinct CDR3 sequences; more than 5.5% of these occur just once. Under 6% of the sample goes to the ten largest clones.

This chain is built from TRBV3-1 and TRBJ2-5; the D gene is possibly TRBD1, with 5 bases matching. Sequencing was carried out using synovial fluid, either unsorted or a sorted T cell fraction (not recorded which). The clonotype comes from a male donor with ankylosing spondylitis. The CDR3 here reads CASSQQPASGETQYF. DNA sequence: TGTGCCAGCAGCCAACAGCCAGCGTCAGGGGAGACCCAGTACTTC.